These 25 T cell receptor beta chains were all obtained from the same sample, sequenced in a study of beta chain features in type 1 diabetes. Broader study findings: Within each of all four CD4+ subsets, Type 1 diabetes patients had TCRB CDR3s that were moderately but significantly shorter.

No cognate antigen is known for these TCRs. cDNA synthesis used the whole RNA isolate, giving expressed TCRB sequences. Assay used: immunoSEQ multiplex PCR; TCRdb lists only in-frame clones, some missing. The data hold about 41,000 clones, with around 63% observed a single time. The specimen was Tregs from blood. The receptors shown here come from a man younger than 40 with type 1 diabetes. Some clones in this sample may be carry-over from other donors' samples.

The rearrangement uses TRBV7-9 and TRBJ2-7; 8 bases are shared with TRBD1. Germline values: CDR1 SEHNR, CDR2 FQNEAQ (reference sequence). V was clipped by 2 bases and J by 5 bases; unmatched bases: 17. This CDR3 region has 18 residues. The CDR3 bases are TGTGCCAGCAGCTTACGGCGTTCATCGGCAGGGGGCGAGGACGAGCAGTACTTC. Its translation is CASSLRRSSAGGEDEQYF.

The sample holds a few counts of this clone. The V gene is TRBV29-1, the J gene TRBJ1-5; D is possibly TRBD1 (5 bases). Germline lookup yields CDR1 SQVTM and CDR2 ANQGSEA. V was pared by 7 bases and J by 3 bases, with 25 bases between. The CDR3 totals 17 residues. The CDR3 region has the DNA TGCAGCGGATTAATCCCGAATGGGGCAGACCTCAATCAGCCCCAGCATTTT. Translation: CSGLIPNGADLNQPQHF.

The chain uses TRBV2 and TRBJ2-3; 7 bases align to TRBD2. V dropped 11 bases and J dropped 0; count of bases not matched to a gene: 11. Per germline, CDR1 SNHLY and CDR2 FYNNEI. The CDR3 runs 15 residues. The CDR3 region has the DNA TGTGCCGGAATCCCCCGGGGGGTTAGCACAGATACGCAGTATTTT. Translation gives CAGIPRGVSTDTQYF.

CDR3 DNA sequence: TGTGCCATCAGTGAGGCGCAGGGAAATTCACCCCTCCACTTT. As protein: CAISEAQGNSPLHF. This chain connects TRBV10-3 to TRBJ1-6, with a tentative D call TRBD1 (5 bases). The CDR3 runs to 14 residues. Germline V gene sequence: CDR1 ENHRY, CDR2 SYGVKD. Deletions cut 2 bases from V and 7 bases from J, with 9 bases between.

The chain links TRBV5-5 to TRBJ1-2; no reliable D call. With 7 bases removed from V and 4 bases from J, the gap between germline ends came to 23 bases. This CDR3 spans 16 amino acids. Germline V gene lookup returns CDR1 SGHKS and CDR2 YYEKEE (reference sequence). The CDR3: CASYLCVSRKSYGYTF. The CDR3 nucleotides read TGTGCCAGCTATTTGTGTGTCTCGCGAAAGAGCTATGGCTACACCTTC. Full variable domain (rest looked up from reference TRBV5-5 and TRBJ1-2): DAGVTQSPTHLIKTRGQQVTLRCSPISGHKSVSWYQQVLGQGPQFIFQYYEKEERGRGNFPDRFSARQFPNYSSELNVNALLLGDSALYLCASYLCVSRKSYGYTFGSGTRLTVV.

The chain is built from TRBV30 and TRBJ1-2; unclear D gene. The CDR3 is 14 amino acids. CDR1 and CDR2 from the germline V gene are GTSNPN and SVGIG (reference sequence). V dropped 2 bases and J dropped 7 bases, with 17 bases sitting between them. In nucleotides, the CDR3 is TGTGCCTGGAGTTGGAGGATAGGGATGGGTGGCTACACCTTC. Translating it yields CAWSWRIGMGGYTF.

This clone was counted between two and nine times. V gene TRBV7-2 combines with J gene TRBJ2-6, with 9 bases fitting TRBD1. The CDR3 spans 17 residues. Trimming at V came to 3 bases and at J to 4 bases, leaving 7 bases not matched to a gene. Germline V CDR1 and CDR2: SGHTA, FQGNSA. The chain's CDR3 is CASSFRGTGWGANVLTF. The CDR3 nucleotides read TGTGCCAGCAGCTTCAGGGGGACAGGGTGGGGGGCCAACGTCCTGACTTTC.

The chain combines TRBV5-5 with TRBJ2-6, with D possibly being TRBD1 (5 bases). The CDR3 totals 17 residues. CDR1 SGHKS and CDR2 YYEKEE come from the germline V gene (reference sequence). V shed 2 bases and J shed 0 bases, with 12 bases lying between them. The DNA of the CDR3 is TGTGCCAGCAGCTTTGTGCCAGGGTCCTCTGGGGCCAACGTCCTGACTTTC. Protein: CASSFVPGSSGANVLTF.

This clone was detected only a few times. V and J are TRBV4-3 and TRBJ2-5; no definite D call. Germline V gene sequence: CDR1 LGHNA, CDR2 YSLEER. The CDR3 extends over 15 amino acids. V was trimmed by 1 base and J by 2 bases, leaving 11 bases between them. CDR3 amino acids: CASSQGQLRQETQYF. For the CDR3, the DNA is TGCGCCAGCAGCCAAGGTCAACTAAGACAAGAGACCCAGTACTTC.

This clone was observed a handful of times. This chain joins TRBV4-1 and TRBJ2-7; weak D call: TRBD1 (6 bases). The ends were cut back, 4 bases at V and 0 bases at J, with 10 bases in the middle. There are 14 residues in the CDR3. Germline assignment: CDR1 MGHRA and CDR2 YSYEKL. The CDR3 sequence is CASSLDRFSYEQYF. In DNA form, the CDR3 reads TGCGCCAGCAGCCTCGACAGGTTCTCCTACGAGCAGTACTTC.

V is TRBV7-9 and J is TRBJ2-1, with TRBD2 as a possible D gene (6 bases). CDR3 size: 15 residues. Germline lookup yields CDR1 SEHNR and CDR2 FQNEAQ (reference sequence). With 7 bases removed from V and 6 bases from J, the gap between germline ends came to 19 bases. The CDR3 nucleotides read TGTGCCAGCAACATAGAGGGGCGGGGCGGCAATGAGCAGTTCTTC. Its protein product is CASNIEGRGGNEQFF.

This clone was picked up a small number of times. The chain is built from TRBV4-3 and TRBJ1-5, with TRBD1 matching over 8 bases. This CDR3 region has 17 residues. Trimming cost V 1 base and J 4 bases; bases outside gene matches: 9. CDR1 is LGHNA and CDR2 is YSLEER in the germline V gene. CDR3 DNA: TGCGCCAGCAGCCAAGGCGGGACAGGACGAGGGAATCAGCCCCAGCATTTT. Translated, it gives CASSQGGTGRGNQPQHF.

The V call is TRBV6-1, the J call TRBJ2-6; 7 bases line up with TRBD1. This CDR3 is built from 14 residues. V lost 7 bases to trimming and J lost 2 bases; unmatched junction nucleotides: 2. Germline values: CDR1 MNHNS, CDR2 SASEGT. The CDR3 bases are TGTGCCAGCATCGACAGGGCTGGGGCCAACGTCCTGACTTTC. It translates to CASIDRAGANVLTF.

The chain recombines TRBV5-4 with TRBJ2-5; the D is unclear. V was cut by 0 bases and J by 2 bases, with 8 bases left in between. The germline V gene has CDR1 SGHNT and CDR2 YYREEE (reference sequence). CDR3 length: 14 residues. In nucleotides, the CDR3 is TGTGCCAGCAGCTTGGCCGTACAGCAAGAGACCCAGTACTTC. Amino acids: CASSLAVQQETQYF.

The chain employs TRBV5-6 and TRBJ2-5, with TRBD1 matching over 9 bases. This CDR3 comprises 15 residues. J lost 2 bases, V lost 5 bases, and 7 bases had no gene match. Germline assignment: CDR1 SGHDT and CDR2 YYEEEE. In DNA, the CDR3 is TGTGCCAGCAGTCTCCTCGGACAGGGGCAAGAGACCCAGTACTTC. The encoded protein is CASSLLGQGQETQYF.

A few counts support this clone. V usage is TRBV5-4 and J usage is TRBJ2-1; the match to TRBD2 covers 7 bases. The CDR3 runs 15 residues. CDR1 is SGHNT and CDR2 is YYREEE in the germline V gene (reference sequence). Trimming removed 5 bases from V and 7 bases from J; junction bases left unmatched: 12. CDR3 region: CASSSTGGNRNEQFF. The CDR3 DNA follows: TGTGCCAGCAGTTCCACCGGGGGGAATAGGAATGAGCAGTTCTTC.

This clone was observed a few times. The chain is built from TRBV7-2 and TRBJ2-7; D might be TRBD2 (5 bases). The V gene's germline CDR1 is SGHTA and CDR2 FQGNSA. The CDR3 is made up of 12 amino acids. V lost 5 bases, J lost 6 bases, and 11 bases lay in between. In DNA form, the CDR3 reads TGTGCCAGCAGCCCCGATCGGGGCGAGCAGTACTTC. This codes for CASSPDRGEQYF.

The chain combines TRBV5-6 with TRBJ2-3; tentatively, D is TRBD2 (5 bases). This CDR3 region has 15 residues. The germline gives CDR1 SGHDT, CDR2 YYEEEE. V lost 0 bases and J 1 base, leaving 9 bases between the germline ends. The CDR3 reads CASSLDAGGTDTQYF. The CDR3 nucleotides are TGTGCCAGCAGCTTGGACGCCGGGGGCACAGATACGCAGTATTTT.

J is TRBJ2-3 and V is TRBV7-8, with 10 positions matching TRBD2. The junction had 2 bases not matched to a gene; V was cut back by 4 bases and J by 1 base. The germline V gene encodes CDR1 SGHVS and CDR2 FQNEAQ. The CDR3 extends over 15 amino acids. The CDR3 nucleotides are TGTGCCAGCAGCTCCCTAGCGGGAGGCACAGATACGCAGTATTTT. Its protein is CASSSLAGGTDTQYF.

This clone came up a few times. This sequence joins TRBV7-2 and TRBJ2-7; the D gene is possibly TRBD1 (6 bases). Per germline, CDR1 SGHTA and CDR2 FQGNSA. The length of the CDR3 is 13 residues. V dropped 4 bases and J dropped 6 bases, with 13 bases sitting between them. The chain's CDR3 is CASSWEQGGEQYF. The CDR3 DNA is TGTGCCAGCAGCTGGGAACAGGGCGGCGAGCAGTACTTC.

The genes are TRBV11-2 and TRBJ2-5, with TRBD1 as a possible D gene (6 bases). The CDR3 length is 15 residues. The V gene lost 6 bases and the J gene lost 5 bases, with 19 bases spanning the gap. Germline V gives CDR1 SGHAT, CDR2 FQNNGV. CDR3 coding DNA: TGTGCCAGCAGTAGGGGGAAGGTGACCGTGGAGACCCAGTACTTC. It encodes CASSRGKVTVETQYF.

This chain joins TRBV19 and TRBJ1-1; 7 bases align to TRBD1. Germline V gene sequence: CDR1 LNHDA, CDR2 SQIVND (reference sequence). This CDR3 contains 13 residues. The J segment lost 0 bases and the V segment lost 11 bases, leaving 6 bases of the junction unmatched. CDR3 sequence reads: CAQRGRMNTEAFF. The CDR3 nucleotides read TGTGCCCAAAGGGGGCGGATGAACACTGAAGCTTTCTTT.

The chain joins TRBV19 to TRBJ1-6, with 11 bases aligning to TRBD1. V was clipped by 7 bases and J by 2 bases; unmatched bases: 4. The germline V gene has CDR1 LNHDA and CDR2 SQIVND (reference sequence). This CDR3 region has 16 residues. The CDR3 sequence is CASTRTGGAYNSPLHF. CDR3 coding DNA: TGTGCCAGTACAAGGACAGGGGGCGCCTATAATTCACCCCTCCACTTT. Drawing the rest from reference TRBV19 and TRBJ1-6, the complete variable domain is DGGITQSPKYLFRKEGQNVTLSCEQNLNHDAMYWYRQDPGQGLRLIYYSQIVNDFQKGDIAEGYSVSREKKESFPLTVTSAQKNPTAFYLCASTRTGGAYNSPLHFGNGTRLTVT.

The chain joins TRBV19 to TRBJ1-2; D uncertain. Germline values: CDR1 LNHDA, CDR2 SQIVND (reference sequence). The CDR3 is 14 residues long. With 1 base removed from V and 0 bases from J, the gap between germline ends came to 6 bases. DNA of the CDR3: TGTGCCAGTAGTATAGGGCCCGCTAACTATGGCTACACCTTC. Translated, it gives CASSIGPANYGYTF.

The J gene is TRBJ1-5, the V gene TRBV9, with 7 bases fitting TRBD1. This CDR3 region has 13 residues. In germline, CDR1 is SGDLS, CDR2 YYNGEE. V dropped 3 bases and J dropped 11; count of bases not matched to a gene: 8. DNA of the CDR3: TGTGCCAGCAGCGCGGCCACAACAGGGGCCCAGCATTTT. The encoded protein is CASSAATTGAQHF. The variable domain in full, completed from reference TRBV9 and TRBJ1-5, reads DSGVTQTPKHLITATGQRVTLRCSPRSGDLSVYWYQQSLDQGLQFLIQYYNGEERAKGNILERFSAQQFPDLHSELNLSSLELGDSALYFCASSAATTGAQHFGDGTRLSIL.